This T cell receptor (beta chain) was identified during a study of monozygotic twins with inflammatory bowel disease. To note about this clonotype: The antigen remains undetermined.

TCRdb re-called the 5' RACE reads; every CDR3 protein appears as one record, without DNA. This repertoire comprises some 440,000 distinct CDR3 sequences; its ten largest clones make up 2.4%. The CDR3 is made up of 12 amino acids. Germline V lookup: CDR1 SGHVS, CDR2 FQNEAQ. Whole-study results and caveats: Among IBD patients, TCRbeta diversity (inverse Simpson) was lower than in healthy co-twins.

The sample taken for sequencing was blood. This chain links TRBV7-8 with TRBJ2-3. This TCR came from a human donor with ulcerative colitis or Crohn's disease, or a healthy co-twin of an affected twin (not recorded which). The CDR3 reads CASSYNTDTQYF.